This TCR beta chain came from a study of T-cell memory formation after mild COVID-19. Study outcomes and limitations: Some clones that responded were present in memory (sampled pre-infection), which suggests cross-reactive memory joined.

This clonotype was counted a few times. The target antigen is unknown. The V gene lost 3 bases and the J gene lost 6 bases, with 16 bases spanning the gap. CDR1 and CDR2 (germline): SGHRS, YFSETQ. There are 14 residues in the CDR3. TCRdb itself ran the 5' RACE reads through MiXCR, one entry per CDR3 protein. The table has roughly 120,000 distinct CDR3 sequences, about 20% seen once. J is TRBJ2-7 and V is TRBV5-1; D is perhaps TRBD1 or TRBD2 (5 bases each). This clonotype was obtained from a man younger than 35 who had mild COVID-19 (a few samples of this study predate the infection). Cell type and time point are not known. The sample comprised PBMCs or a T cell subset sorted from them (not recorded which). CDR3 residues: CASSSWTPRGEQYF. The CDR3, as DNA: TGCGCCAGCAGCTCCTGGACTCCTAGGGGCGAGCAGTACTTC.